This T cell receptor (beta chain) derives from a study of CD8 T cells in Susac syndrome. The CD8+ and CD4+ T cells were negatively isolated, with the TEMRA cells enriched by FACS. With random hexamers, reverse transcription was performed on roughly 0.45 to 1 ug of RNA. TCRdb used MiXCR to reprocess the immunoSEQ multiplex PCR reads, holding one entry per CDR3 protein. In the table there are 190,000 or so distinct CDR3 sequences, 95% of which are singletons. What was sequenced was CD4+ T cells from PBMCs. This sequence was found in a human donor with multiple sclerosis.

The chain's CDR3 is CAWSVHRGNYGYTF. CDR3 nucleotides: TGTGCCTGGAGTGTGCACAGGGGGAACTATGGCTACACCTTC. The chain uses TRBV30 and TRBJ1-2, with TRBD1 identical over 8 bases. This CDR3 contains 14 residues. The germline V gene has CDR1 GTSNPN and CDR2 SVGIG (reference sequence). The ends lost 0 bases at V and 2 bases at J; junction bases unmatched: 2. Full variable domain (remainder filled in from reference TRBV30 and TRBJ1-2): SQTIHQWPATLVQPVGSPLSLECTVEGTSNPNLYWYRQAAGRGLQLLFYSVGIGQISSEVPQNLSASRPQDRQFILSSKKLLLSDSGFYLCAWSVHRGNYGYTFGSGTRLTVV.